A selection of T cell receptor beta chains follows, all from one sample in a study of T-cell memory formation after mild COVID-19. TCRdb ran MiXCR on the 5' RACE reads and lists one entry per CDR3 protein. The sample has some 490,000 distinct CDR3 sequences; about 20% are singletons. The specimen sequenced was PBMCs or a T cell subset sorted from them (not recorded which). The receptors were gathered from an adult woman who had mild COVID-19 (a few samples of this study predate the infection). Cell type and time point are not known. The CDR3 runs from the conserved cysteine through the conserved F or W. The D gene is left open where the match is weak. Not every row has a clone size; where given, it reads once, few, many or a size class.

CASSVRGGGNSPLHF,TGTGCCAGCAGCGTCCGAGGGGGTGGTAATTCACCCCTCCACTTT,TRBJ1-6,-,-,TRBV9
CASSIALYNEQFF,TGTGCCAGCAGCATAGCTCTTTACAATGAGCAGTTCTTC,TRBJ2-1,-,-,TRBV7-3
CASSYGGARADTQYF,TGTGCCAGCAGCTACGGGGGGGCCCGCGCAGATACGCAGTATTTT,TRBJ2-3,TRBD2,many,TRBV12-3/TRBV12-4
CASSFVFQGAFF,TGTGCCAGCAGTTTTGTCTTTCAGGGGGCCTTCTTT,TRBJ1-1,TRBD1,few,TRBV12-3/TRBV12-4
CASSRTLPRETQYF,TGTGCCAGTAGTAGGACGCTACCTAGGGAGACCCAGTACTTC,TRBJ2-5,-,-,TRBV19
CASSQDLRQGTAGELFF,TGCGCCAGCAGCCAAGATCTAAGACAGGGAACTGCCGGGGAGCTGTTTTTT,TRBJ2-2,TRBD1,few,TRBV4-3
CASSVGDTRQPQHF,TGTGCCAGCAGCGTAGGGGACACCCGCCAGCCCCAGCATTTT,TRBJ1-5,-,once,TRBV9
CASSPLGVLLYNSPLHF,TGTGCCAGCAGCCCCCTGGGGGTCCTTCTCTATAATTCACCCCTCCACTTT,TRBJ1-6,-,few,TRBV28
CASSLATWGQGEQYF,TGTGCCAGCAGCTTAGCGACCTGGGGACAGGGCGAGCAGTACTTC,TRBJ2-7,TRBD1,few,TRBV7-2
CASSQEGARGTEAFF,TGTGCCAGCAGCCAGGAGGGGGCGAGGGGCACTGAAGCTTTCTTT,TRBJ1-1,TRBD1,few,TRBV2
CASSPAPGTDKGYTF,TGTGCCAGCTCACCTGCCCCCGGGACCGACAAGGGCTACACCTTC,TRBJ1-2,-,few,TRBV18
CASSPEVRVGNTIYF,TGTGCCAGCTCACCAGAAGTCAGGGTTGGAAACACCATATATTTT,TRBJ1-3,-,few,TRBV18
CASRVPFKPGSYSDTQYF,TGTGCCAGCAGGGTTCCCTTCAAGCCCGGGAGTTACTCAGATACGCAGTATTTT,TRBJ2-3,-,-,TRBV21-1
CASSLGQIGDNPYNEQFF,TGTGCCAGCAGCTTAGGCCAGATCGGGGACAACCCCTACAATGAGCAGTTCTTC,TRBJ2-1,-,-,TRBV11-2
CASSLFYGRADEQYF,TGTGCCAGCAGCTTATTCTACGGGAGGGCCGATGAGCAGTACTTC,TRBJ2-7,TRBD2,few,TRBV7-2
CASSYDRASAGELFF,TGTGCCAGCAGTTACGATAGGGCCAGCGCCGGGGAGCTGTTTTTT,TRBJ2-2,-,-,TRBV6-5
CSAGGLAIAQYF,TGCAGTGCTGGGGGACTAGCGATCGCGCAGTATTTT,TRBJ2-3,TRBD2,-,TRBV20-1
CASSQDLAGRAEAFF,TGTGCCAGCAGCCAAGATCTTGCGGGTCGGGCTGAAGCTTTCTTT,TRBJ1-1,-,few,TRBV4-2
CASATGYTEAFF,TGTGCTAGTGCTACAGGGTACACTGAAGCTTTCTTT,TRBJ1-1,-,few,TRBV12-5
CASRPTGTFYGYTF,TGTGCCAGCAGACCAACCGGGACCTTCTATGGCTACACCTTC,TRBJ1-2,-,-,TRBV27
CASSLRPGTSGATDTQYF,TGCGCCAGCAGCTTGCGCCCCGGGACTAGCGGGGCAACAGATACGCAGTATTTT,TRBJ2-3,TRBD2,few,TRBV5-1
CASSYGGTGAHTEAFF,TGTGCCAGCAGTTACGGGGGGACAGGGGCACACACTGAAGCTTTCTTT,TRBJ1-1,TRBD1,-,TRBV6-5
CASSWKWQETQYF,TGCGCCAGCAGCTGGAAGTGGCAAGAGACCCAGTACTTC,TRBJ2-5,-,few,TRBV5-1
CASSRDRHLSEYF,TGTGCCAGCAGTCGGGACCGCCACCTCAGTGAGTACTTC,TRBJ2-7,-,few,TRBV12-3/TRBV12-4
CASTRSRMETQYF,TGTGCCAGCACCCGGAGCCGGATGGAGACCCAGTACTTC,TRBJ2-5,-,few,TRBV25-1
CASSGQGGGSTDTQYF,TGTGCCAGCAGCGGACAGGGTGGGGGAAGCACAGATACGCAGTATTTT,TRBJ2-3,TRBD1,-,TRBV9
CASSLEGQGSLGGYTF,TGCGCCAGCAGCTTGGAGGGACAGGGATCTTTAGGTGGCTACACCTTC,TRBJ1-2,TRBD1,many,TRBV5-1
CSARDLERSEYNEQFF,TGCAGTGCTAGAGATCTTGAGAGATCCGAATACAATGAGCAGTTCTTC,TRBJ2-1,-,-,TRBV20-1
CASSLAGGLAGTGELFF,TGTGCCAGCAGCTTGGCCGGAGGACTAGCGGGCACCGGGGAGCTGTTTTTT,TRBJ2-2,TRBD2,-,TRBV5-4
CASSPRIAGELFF,TGTGCCAGCAGCCCCAGAATAGCCGGGGAGCTGTTTTTT,TRBJ2-2,-,few,TRBV7-3
CASSFSEYEQYF,TGTGCCAGCAGTTTTTCCGAATACGAGCAGTACTTC,TRBJ2-7,-,-,TRBV12-3/TRBV12-4
CASRLGVTGVPNEQFF,TGTGCCAGCAGGCTCGGGGTGACAGGGGTTCCCAATGAGCAGTTCTTC,TRBJ2-1,TRBD1,many,TRBV7-8
CASSFPGTGDTDTQYF,TGTGCCAGCAGCTTCCCCGGGACAGGGGACACAGATACGCAGTATTTT,TRBJ2-3,TRBD1,-,TRBV7-2
CASSQEGLGDARPQHF,TGCGCCAGCAGCCAAGAAGGGCTAGGGGATGCGCGGCCCCAGCATTTT,TRBJ1-5,-,few,TRBV4-1